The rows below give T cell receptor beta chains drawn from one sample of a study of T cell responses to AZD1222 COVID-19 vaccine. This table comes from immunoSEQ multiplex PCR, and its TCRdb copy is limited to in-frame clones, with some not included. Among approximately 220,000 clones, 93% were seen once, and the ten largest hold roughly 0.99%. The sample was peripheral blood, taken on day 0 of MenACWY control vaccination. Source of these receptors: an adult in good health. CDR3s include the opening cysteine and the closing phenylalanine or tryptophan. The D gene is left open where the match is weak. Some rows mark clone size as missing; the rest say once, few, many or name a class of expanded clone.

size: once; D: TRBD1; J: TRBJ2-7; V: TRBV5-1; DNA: TGCGCCAGCAGCTGGTCGACAGGGGGCCTCTACGAGCAGTACTTC; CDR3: CASSWSTGGLYEQYF
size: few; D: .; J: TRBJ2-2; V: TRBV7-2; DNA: TGTGCCAGCAGCTTAGCGTTGACCGGGGAGCTGTTTTTT; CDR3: CASSLALTGELFF
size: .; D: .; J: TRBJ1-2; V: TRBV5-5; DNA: TGTGCCAGCAGCTTGGGTCGGTGGGTGGGAGTGGATATTGGCTACACCTTC; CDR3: CASSLGRWVGVDIGYTF
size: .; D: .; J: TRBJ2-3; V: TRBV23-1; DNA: TGCGCCAGCAGGGACTGTCCCCCGGCCACAGATACGCAGTATTTT; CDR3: CASRDCPPATDTQYF
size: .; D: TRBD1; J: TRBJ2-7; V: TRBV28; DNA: TGTGCCAGCTGTATGGGCGACAGGGCCTACGAGCAGTACTTC; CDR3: CASCMGDRAYEQYF
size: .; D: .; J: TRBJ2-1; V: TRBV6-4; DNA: TGTGCCAGCAGTGTTCTGCCCCAGAGCTCCTACAATGAGCAGTTCTTC; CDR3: CASSVLPQSSYNEQFF
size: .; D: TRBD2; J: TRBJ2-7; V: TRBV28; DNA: TGTGCCAGCAGCCCCGCTGCGGGGGTAACCTACGAGCAGTACTTC; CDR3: CASSPAAGVTYEQYF
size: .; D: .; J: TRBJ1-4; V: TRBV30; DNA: TGTGCCTGGAGTGCCAGGGTGGCGGATGAAAAACTGTTTTTT; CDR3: CAWSARVADEKLFF
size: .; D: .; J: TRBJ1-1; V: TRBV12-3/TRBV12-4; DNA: TGTGCCAGCAGTTTTACGGCGAACACTGAAGCTTTCTTT; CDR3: CASSFTANTEAFF
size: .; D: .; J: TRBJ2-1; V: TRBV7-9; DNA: TGTGCCAGCAGCTCACAAATCGTGAGCTCTCATGAGCAGTTCTTC; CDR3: CASSSQIVSSHEQFF
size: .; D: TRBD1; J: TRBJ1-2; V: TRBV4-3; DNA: TGCGCCAGCAGCCAAGGACAGGGGGTAACGGGCTACACCTTC; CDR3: CASSQGQGVTGYTF
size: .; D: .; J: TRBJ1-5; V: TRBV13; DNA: TGTGCCAGCAGCAGGAGGGGTTCCGGGACTTACCAGCCCCAGCATTTT; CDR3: CASSRRGSGTYQPQHF
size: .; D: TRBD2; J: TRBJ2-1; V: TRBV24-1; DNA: TGTGCCACCAGTTTGAGCGGGGGGGGATTTAATGAGCAGTTCTTC; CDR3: CATSLSGGGFNEQFF
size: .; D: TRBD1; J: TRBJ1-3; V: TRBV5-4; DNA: TGTGCCAGCAGTATCGACAGGGTAGGGAACACCATATATTTT; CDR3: CASSIDRVGNTIYF
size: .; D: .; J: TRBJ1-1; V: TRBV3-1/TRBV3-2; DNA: TGTGCCAGCAGCCATGGGGGAGCCGAAGCTTTCTTT; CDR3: CASSHGGAEAFF
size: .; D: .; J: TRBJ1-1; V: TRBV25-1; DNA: TGTGCCAGCAGTGAAGCTGGACAGCGCTCAGCTTTCTTT; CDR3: CASSEAGQRSAFF
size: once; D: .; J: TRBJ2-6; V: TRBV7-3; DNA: TGTGCCAGCAGCACAGGGTCTGGGGCCAACGTCCTGACTTTC; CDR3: CASSTGSGANVLTF
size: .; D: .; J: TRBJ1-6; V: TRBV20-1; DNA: TGCAGTGCTAGGTCCAATTCACCCCTCCACTTT; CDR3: CSARSNSPLHF
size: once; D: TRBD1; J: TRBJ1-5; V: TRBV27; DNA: TGTGCCAGCAGTCCGGGGACAGGGGGTAGCAATCAGCCCCAGCATTTT; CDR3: CASSPGTGGSNQPQHF
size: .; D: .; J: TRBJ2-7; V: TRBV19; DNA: TGTGCCAGTTCCTTTTCAGGTTACGAGCAGTACTTC; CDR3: CASSFSGYEQYF
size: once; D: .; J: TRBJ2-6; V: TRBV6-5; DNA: TGTGCCAGCAGTACAGCGTCTGGGGCCAACGTCCTGACTTTC; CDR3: CASSTASGANVLTF
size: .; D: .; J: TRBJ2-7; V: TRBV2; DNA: TGTGCCAGCAGGGGTGGGGACTACGAGCAGTACTTC; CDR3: CASRGGDYEQYF
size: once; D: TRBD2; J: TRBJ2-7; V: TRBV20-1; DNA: TGCAGTGCTAGTGGACGGGGGGGGCTCCACGAGCAGTACTTC; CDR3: CSASGRGGLHEQYF
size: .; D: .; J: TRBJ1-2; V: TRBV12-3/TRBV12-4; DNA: TGTGCCAGCAGTTTAAAGAGGGGTCAAGGCTACACCTTC; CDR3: CASSLKRGQGYTF
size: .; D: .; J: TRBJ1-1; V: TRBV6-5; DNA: TGTGCCAGCAGTTGGTCCCCGAACACTGAAGCTTTCTTT; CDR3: CASSWSPNTEAFF
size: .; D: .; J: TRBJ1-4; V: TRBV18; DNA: TGTGCCAGCTCACCACCATTCCCAGGGAGGGAAAAACTGTTTTTT; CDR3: CASSPPFPGREKLFF
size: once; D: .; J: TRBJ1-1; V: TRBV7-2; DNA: TGTGCCAGCAGCCTCATCCAGGGACTCACTGAAGCTTTCTTT; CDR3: CASSLIQGLTEAFF
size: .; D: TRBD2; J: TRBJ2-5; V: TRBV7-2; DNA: TGTGCCAGCAGCTCGGGACTACAAGAGACCCAGTACTTC; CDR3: CASSSGLQETQYF
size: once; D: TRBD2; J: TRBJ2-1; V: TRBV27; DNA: TGTGCCAGCAGCCTTCCCTCACTCGCGGGGGGACCCCATGAGCAGTTCTTC; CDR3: CASSLPSLAGGPHEQFF
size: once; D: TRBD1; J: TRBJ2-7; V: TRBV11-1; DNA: TGTGCCAGCAGCCCCACAGGGGGCGGTGGTTACGAGCAGTACTTC; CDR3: CASSPTGGGGYEQYF
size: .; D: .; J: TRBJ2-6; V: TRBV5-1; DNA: TGCGCCAGCAGCTTCCCGGCGAGCTCTGGGGCCAACGTCCTGACTTTC; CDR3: CASSFPASSGANVLTF
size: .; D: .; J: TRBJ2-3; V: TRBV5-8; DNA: TGTGCCAGCAGCTCCTGGGGGTGGGAGTCGGGGCTAGATACGCAGTATTTT; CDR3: CASSSWGWESGLDTQYF
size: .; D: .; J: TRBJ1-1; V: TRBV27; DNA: TGTGCCAGCAGTTTATCCGGGGGCTCGAACACTGAAGCTTTCTTT; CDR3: CASSLSGGSNTEAFF
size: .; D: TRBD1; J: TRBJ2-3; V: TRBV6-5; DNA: TGTGCCAGCAGGGGACAGTACTTTATAACAGATACGCAGTATTTT; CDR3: CASRGQYFITDTQYF
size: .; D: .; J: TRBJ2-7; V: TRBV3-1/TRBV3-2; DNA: TGTGCCAGCAGCCGGGGGGGCGGCTACGAGCAGTACTTC; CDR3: CASSRGGGYEQYF
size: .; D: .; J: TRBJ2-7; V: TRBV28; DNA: TGTGCCAGCACCGGGGGTTACGAGCAGTACTTC; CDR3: CASTGGYEQYF
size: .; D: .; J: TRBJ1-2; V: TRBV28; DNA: TGTGCCAGCAGTTTGGTACAGCTCTATGGCTACACCTTC; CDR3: CASSLVQLYGYTF
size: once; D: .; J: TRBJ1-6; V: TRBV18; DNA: TGTGCCAGCTCACCGGTTTACAGGGATTCACCCCTCCACTTT; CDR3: CASSPVYRDSPLHF
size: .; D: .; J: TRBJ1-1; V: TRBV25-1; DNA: TGTGCCAGCAGGGCTCTGAACACTGAAGCTTTCTTT; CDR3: CASRALNTEAFF
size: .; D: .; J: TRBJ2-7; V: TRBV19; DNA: TGTGCCAGTAAGAAGGGGGTTGATGGCTACGAGCAGTACTTC; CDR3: CASKKGVDGYEQYF
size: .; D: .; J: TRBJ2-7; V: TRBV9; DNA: TGTGCCAGCAGCGTAGTCGAGGGCTGCTACGAGCAGTACTTC; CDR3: CASSVVEGCYEQYF
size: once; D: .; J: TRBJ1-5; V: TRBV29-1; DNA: TGCAGCGTTTCCGACAGTCTTAATCAGCCCCAGCATTTT; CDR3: CSVSDSLNQPQHF
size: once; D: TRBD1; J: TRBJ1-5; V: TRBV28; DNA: TGTGCCAGCAACCAAGCGACCGGGACAGGGCGTCAGCCCCAGCATTTT; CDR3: CASNQATGTGRQPQHF
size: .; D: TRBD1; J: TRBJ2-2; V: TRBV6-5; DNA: TGTGCCAGCAGGTACACCGGGACAGGGCCCCTCGGGGAGCTGTTTTTT; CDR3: CASRYTGTGPLGELFF
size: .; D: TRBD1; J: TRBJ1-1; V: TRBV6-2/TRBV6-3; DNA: TGTGCCAGCAGTTACTCCCGGGACAGGGCTGAAGCTTTCTTT; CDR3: CASSYSRDRAEAFF